This section outlines one T cell receptor (beta chain) sequence together with its context. Its antigen is unknown. This is likely a read error, given that the CDR3 carries no conserved phenylalanine or tryptophan at its end. Cells sorted as Tregs were CD4+, CD25+ and CD127-/low. Study results and caveats: The larger cohort examined one V-J beta rearrangement, not whole repertoires.

Semi-nested PCR with Nested Universal Primer A followed constant-region reverse priming of full-length variable regions. TCRdb itself ran the 5' RACE reads through MiXCR, one entry per CDR3 protein. The sample holds about 59,000 distinct CDR3 sequences; around 21% are singletons and the top ten take 3.2%. The TCR sequence derives from a female donor with breast cancer. Material for sequencing was tumor-infiltrating Tregs sorted from the breast tumor.

The CDR3 DNA reads as TGTGCCAGTAGTAAAACAGATACGCAGTATCTT. Encoded protein: CASSKTDTQYL. This chain uses TRBV19 with TRBJ2-3, with D unresolved. CDR3 length: 11 amino acids. In germline, CDR1 is LNHDA, CDR2 SQIVND (reference sequence). V was trimmed by 4 bases and J by 3 bases, leaving 2 bases between them.